This T cell receptor (beta chain) was identified in a study of shared clonotypes between healthy human individuals. V shed 6 bases and J shed 0 bases, with 11 bases lying between them. The V gene's germline CDR1 is LNHDA and CDR2 SQIVND (reference sequence). This CDR3 contains 14 residues. General study findings and limits: Compared with clonotypes that all four donors shared, non-shared clonotypes had lower generation probabilities.

Every subset's genomic DNA went evenly onto several immunoSEQ plates. Each replicate PCR on the sorted subsets used roughly 200 ng DNA (around 30,000 T cell genomes). Measured with immunoSEQ multiplex PCR; TCRdb has only the in-frame clones, and not every one. The sample carries 2 million to 3 million clones, around 90% recorded once. As concerns this clone: Its specificity is unknown.

V gene TRBV19 combines with J gene TRBJ1-1, with D perhaps TRBD1 (6 bases). Sequenced input: naive CD4+ T cells sorted from blood. Documented subset: CD45RA+ positively selected. The source of this sequence is a man younger than 35 in good health. CDR3 coding DNA: TGTGCCAGTAGCAGACAGGCCATGAACACTGAAGCTTTCTTT. Encoded protein: CASSRQAMNTEAFF.